Presented here are 21 T cell receptor beta chains from one specimen sequenced in a study of OX40 agonist ivuxolimab in advanced cancers. Libraries were prepared by immunoSEQ multiplex PCR; TCRdb keeps only in-frame clonotypes and omits some of them. The sample shows about 62,000 clones, approximately 85% of them seen only once. Sequenced material: CD4+ or CD8+ T cells sorted from blood, taken in a trial of the OX40 agonist ivuxolimab. The receptors here all came from an adult with an advanced solid tumor such as melanoma, head and neck, liver or kidney cancer.

The chain links TRBV6-5 to TRBJ1-1; 8 bases are a match to TRBD1. CDR1 and CDR2 (germline): MNHEY, SVGAGI. The CDR3 totals 15 residues. V lost 6 bases and J lost 3; bases outside the gene matches: 9. The DNA for the CDR3 is TGTGCCAGCAGCCGAACCGGGACAGGCCACACTGAAGCTTTCTTT. It yields the protein CASSRTGTGHTEAFF.

The chain has TRBV19 and TRBJ1-5; D is uncertain. V was trimmed by 7 bases and J by 3 bases, leaving 16 bases between them. The germline V gene has CDR1 LNHDA and CDR2 SQIVND (reference sequence). This CDR3 comprises 15 residues. Written as DNA, the CDR3 is TGTGCCAGTACCATGGGAAGGGCCGTCAATCAGCCCCAGCATTTT. This translates into CASTMGRAVNQPQHF.

This clone has only a few counts. V gene TRBV28 combines with J gene TRBJ1-2, with 8 bases that match TRBD1. CDR1 is MDHEN, CDR2 SYDVKM, per germline. The CDR3 sequence is 12 residues long. This chain's CDR3 is CATGTGLYGYTF. The CDR3 DNA reads TGTGCTACCGGGACAGGCTTATATGGCTACACCTTC.

V and J are TRBV10-3 and TRBJ1-6; TRBD1 is a possible D gene (5 bases). CDR3 length: 14 residues. Looked up from germline, CDR1 is ENHRY and CDR2 is SYGVKD. V was shortened by 6 bases and J by 5 bases, with 11 bases between the two germline ends. The CDR3 is CAISPGGNNSPLHF. In DNA, the CDR3 is TGTGCCATCAGCCCGGGGGGAAATAATTCACCCCTCCACTTT.

The V gene is TRBV7-2, the J gene TRBJ2-5; 8 nucleotides match TRBD2. Germline V gene lookup returns CDR1 SGHTA and CDR2 FQGNSA. This CDR3 spans 16 amino acids. After removal of 5 bases from V and 2 bases from J, the junction contained 10 bases not matched to a gene. The CDR3 region is CASSVSPSGGQETQYF. The CDR3 DNA follows: TGTGCCAGCAGCGTATCGCCCAGCGGGGGACAAGAGACCCAGTACTTC.

The chain employs TRBV19 and TRBJ1-6; 7 nucleotides align to TRBD1. Per germline, CDR1 LNHDA and CDR2 SQIVND (reference sequence). CDR3 length equals 14 residues. The V gene end was trimmed by 3 bases and the J gene end by 8 bases; junction bases not matched to a gene: 4. The CDR3 reads CASSMRQGHSPLHF. The CDR3 coding sequence is TGTGCCAGTAGTATGAGACAGGGCCATTCACCCCTCCACTTT.

This rearrangement joins TRBV5-6 to TRBJ2-1, with TRBD1 matching over 7 bases. Unmatched junction bases numbered 13, after V lost 1 base and J lost 12 bases. The CDR3 has 15 amino acids. Per germline, CDR1 SGHDT and CDR2 YYEEEE. The CDR3, as DNA: TGTGCCAGCAGCTTGAAACAGGGGTTTGGGTTTGGGCAGTTCTTC. Translated: CASSLKQGFGFGQFF.

The V and J genes are TRBV5-4 and TRBJ2-4, with TRBD1 identical over 7 bases. The V and J ends lost 2 bases and 1 base, in that order; junction bases with no gene match: 6. CDR3 length: 16 amino acids. CDR1 SGHNT and CDR2 YYREEE come from the germline V gene (reference sequence). The CDR3 reads CASSLQGPPAKNIQYF. The CDR3, as DNA: TGTGCCAGCAGCTTACAGGGGCCTCCTGCCAAAAACATTCAGTACTTC.

The chain links TRBV9 to TRBJ1-3; 7 bases agree with TRBD1. V lost 4 bases, J lost 10 bases, and 8 bases stayed unmatched. CDR1 and CDR2 from the germline V gene are SGDLS and YYNGEE. The CDR3 runs to 13 residues. The CDR3: CASSIRQGTTIYF. The DNA of the CDR3 is TGTGCCAGCAGCATAAGACAGGGAACGACCATATATTTT.

The V gene is TRBV11-1, the J gene TRBJ1-1; the match to TRBD1 covers 7 bases. V dropped 5 bases and J dropped 3; count of bases not matched to a gene: 9. There are 15 residues in the CDR3. Germline CDR1 reads SGHAT; CDR2 reads FQDESV (reference sequence). The CDR3 spells CASSLRQGKDTEAFF. The CDR3 DNA follows: TGTGCCAGCAGCCTTCGACAGGGTAAGGACACTGAAGCTTTCTTT.

The genes are TRBV28 and TRBJ1-1, with a weak D call TRBD1 (5 bases). The germline V gene has CDR1 MDHEN and CDR2 SYDVKM. V lost 5 bases, J lost 6 bases, and 16 bases lay in between. There are 14 residues in the CDR3. The CDR3 loop is CASSPPTDSPEAFF. The CDR3 DNA reads TGTGCCAGCAGTCCCCCGACAGACAGCCCTGAAGCTTTCTTT.

The V and J genes are TRBV6-5 and TRBJ1-5; 8 bases fit TRBD1. With V trimmed by 7 bases and J by 3 bases, 5 bases remained unmatched. The CDR3 contains 14 residues. Germline V lookup: CDR1 MNHEY, CDR2 SVGAGI. CDR3 nucleotides: TGTGCCAGCATCGTGACAGGGGACAATCAGCCCCAGCATTTT. Its protein product is CASIVTGDNQPQHF.

This clone appeared a single time. This chain links TRBV4-2 with TRBJ2-7; 8 bases are shared with TRBD2. The CDR3 has 15 amino acids. The germline CDR1 and CDR2 sequences are LGHNA and YNFKEQ. V shed 1 base and J 2 bases; nucleotides not matched to a gene: 4. In DNA, the CDR3 is TGTGCCAGCAGCCAAGGGATAGCGGGACCCTACGAGCAGTACTTC. Residues: CASSQGIAGPYEQYF.

This sequence joins TRBV18 and TRBJ2-1; 8 bases are shared with TRBD2. After removal of 3 bases from V and 7 bases from J, the junction contained 5 bases not matched to a gene. Germline CDR1 reads KGHSH; CDR2 reads LQKENI. This CDR3 has 14 residues. As DNA, the CDR3 is TGTGCCAGCTCACCGAAGCGGGAGTTAAATGAGCAGTTCTTC. It specifies CASSPKRELNEQFF.

V is TRBV19 and J is TRBJ1-5; no clear D gene. The V gene lost 6 bases and the J gene lost 7 bases, with 10 bases spanning the gap. The length of the CDR3 is 12 residues. The germline V gene has CDR1 LNHDA and CDR2 SQIVND (reference sequence). CDR3 DNA sequence: TGTGCCAGTAGCGAGGCTGGGCAGCCCCAGCATTTT. This translates into CASSEAGQPQHF.

V is TRBV2 and J is TRBJ2-3; 7 bases align to TRBD1. Per germline, CDR1 SNHLY and CDR2 FYNNEI. There are 13 residues in the CDR3. Trimming removed 6 bases from V and 3 bases from J; junction bases left unmatched: 3. The CDR3 DNA sequence: TGTGCCAGCAGGGCAGGGGGAACAGATACGCAGTATTTT. Translating gives CASRAGGTDTQYF.

This chain links TRBV7-2 with TRBJ1-5, with D uncertain. Trimming took off 1 base at V and 4 bases at J, with 11 bases between the two ends. CDR1 and CDR2 (germline): SGHTA, FQGNSA. This CDR3 has 15 amino acids. The CDR3 region has the DNA TGTGCCAGCAGCTTAGAGTTGAGAAAAAATCAGCCCCAGCATTTT. As protein: CASSLELRKNQPQHF.

This rearrangement joins TRBV6-1 to TRBJ1-3; TRBD1 matches at 7 bases. Trimming removed 7 bases from V and 4 bases from J; junction bases left unmatched: 7. This CDR3 comprises 14 residues. The germline CDR1 and CDR2 sequences are MNHNS and SASEGT. The CDR3 loop is CASTEQGSGNTIYF. The CDR3 DNA reads as TGTGCCAGCACAGAACAGGGGTCAGGAAACACCATATATTTT.

This chain links TRBV28 with TRBJ2-5, with unresolved D. Near its end, the DNA agrees better with TRBJ2-7, so the J call may be wrong. The CDR3 has 13 amino acids. Per germline, CDR1 MDHEN and CDR2 SYDVKM. CDR3 DNA sequence: TGTGCCAGCAGGGCTAAGCTAACCTACGAGCAGTACTTC. This encodes CASRAKLTYEQYF.

This sequence joins TRBV27 and TRBJ2-7; no firm D call. The germline gives CDR1 MNHEY, CDR2 SMNVEV (reference sequence). V was clipped by 8 bases and J by 0 bases, with 11 bases between them. The CDR3 consists of 13 residues. The DNA for the CDR3 is TGTGCCAGCGGAGACGTTCCCTCCTACGAGCAGTACTTC. Protein product: CASGDVPSYEQYF.

V and J are TRBV10-3 and TRBJ1-5; D unresolved. The CDR3 contains 14 residues. The V end lost 5 bases, the J end lost 0 bases, and 8 bases lay between the germline ends. Germline loops: CDR1 ENHRY, CDR2 SYGVKD. The CDR3 loop is CAISLEPSNQPQHF. The CDR3 nucleotides are TGTGCCATCAGTCTGGAACCTAGCAATCAGCCCCAGCATTTT.